What follows describes a single T cell receptor (beta chain). The antigen is unknown. This record comes from a study of T cells expressing NK-cell markers. The study, taken as a whole, reports: The study found dominant NKG2C+ clonotypes at about 1.0-8% of CD8+ T cells in roughly six donors.

TCRdb processed the 5' RACE reads again and assigns one entry to each CDR3 protein, with no DNA. Here the sample table reports about 460,000 distinct CDR3 sequences. Sample: blood T cells: a sorted CD56 or NKG2C T cell subset, CD4+ or CD8+ T cells, or bulk PBMC T cells (not recorded which). The clonotype comes from a woman in her fifties or sixties in good health.

The CDR3 spells CASTPLAGGPDTQYF. This chain joins TRBV5-6 and TRBJ2-3; TCRdb's D call of TRBD2 is untestable without DNA. The germline V gene has CDR1 SGHDT and CDR2 YYEEEE. The CDR3 has 15 amino acids.